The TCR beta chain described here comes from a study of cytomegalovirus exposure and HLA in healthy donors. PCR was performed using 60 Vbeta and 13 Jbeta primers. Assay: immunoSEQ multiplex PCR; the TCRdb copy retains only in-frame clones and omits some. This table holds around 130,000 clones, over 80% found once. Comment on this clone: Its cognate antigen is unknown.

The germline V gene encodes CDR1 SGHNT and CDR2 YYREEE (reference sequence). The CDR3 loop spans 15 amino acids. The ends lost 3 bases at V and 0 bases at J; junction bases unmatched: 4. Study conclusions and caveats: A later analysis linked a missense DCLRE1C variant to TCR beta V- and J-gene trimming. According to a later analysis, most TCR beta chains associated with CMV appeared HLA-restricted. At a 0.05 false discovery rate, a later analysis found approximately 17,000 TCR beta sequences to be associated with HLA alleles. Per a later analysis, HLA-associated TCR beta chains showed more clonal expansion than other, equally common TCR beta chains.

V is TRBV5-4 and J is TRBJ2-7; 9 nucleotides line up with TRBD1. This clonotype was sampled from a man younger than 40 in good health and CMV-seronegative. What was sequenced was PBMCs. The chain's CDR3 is CASSSRDRASYEQYF. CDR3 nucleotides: TGTGCCAGCAGCTCCCGGGACAGGGCCTCCTACGAGCAGTACTTC. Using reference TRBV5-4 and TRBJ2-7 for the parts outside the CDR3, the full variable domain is ETGVTQSPTHLIKTRGQQVTLRCSSQSGHNTVSWYQQALGQGPQFIFQYYREEENGRGNFPPRFSGLQFPNYSSELNVNALELDDSALYLCASSSRDRASYEQYFGPGTRLTVT.